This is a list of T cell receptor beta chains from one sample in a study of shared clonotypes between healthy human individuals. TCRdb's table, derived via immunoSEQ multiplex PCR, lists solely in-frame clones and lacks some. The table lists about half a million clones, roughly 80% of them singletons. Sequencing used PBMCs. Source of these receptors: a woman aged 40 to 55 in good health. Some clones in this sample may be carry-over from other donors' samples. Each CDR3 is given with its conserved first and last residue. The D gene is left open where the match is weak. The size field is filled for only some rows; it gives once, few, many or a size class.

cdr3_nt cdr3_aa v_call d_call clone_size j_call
TGTGCCAGCAGCAGATCTAGCGAAACCGAGCAGTACTTC CASSRSSETEQYF TRBV7-3 - few TRBJ2-7
TGTGCCAGCAGTGAAGCGCGGGGACAGGGAAATGAAAAACTGTTTTTT CASSEARGQGNEKLFF TRBV6-1 TRBD1 - TRBJ1-4
TGTGCCAGCAGTTACTCGCAGGGCAATCAGCCCCAGCATTTT CASSYSQGNQPQHF TRBV6-6 - - TRBJ1-5
TGTGCCAGCAGCATTATGGGTAGCTCCTACAATGAGCAGTTCTTC CASSIMGSSYNEQFF TRBV7-2 - - TRBJ2-1
TGTGCCAGCAGTAAACCCGGGACTAGCGCGCTAAGCCCCTACGAGCAGTACTTC CASSKPGTSALSPYEQYF TRBV27 TRBD2 - TRBJ2-7
TGCGCCAGCGGGGGAGTGAGGACCGGGGAGCTGTTTTTT CASGGVRTGELFF TRBV5-1 - - TRBJ2-2
TGTGCCAGCAGCTTAAAATTTCTGACTAGCAAGACCTACGAGCAGTACTTC CASSLKFLTSKTYEQYF TRBV7-8 TRBD2 - TRBJ2-7
TGTGCCAGCGACCGACTAGCGGGAGGAGGGAATGAGCAGTTCTTC CASDRLAGGGNEQFF TRBV6-5 TRBD2 many TRBJ2-1
TGTGCCAGCAGCTTGGTCACGGCCACAGATACGCAGTATTTT CASSLVTATDTQYF TRBV5-5 - - TRBJ2-3
TGTGCCAGCAGCTTAGTTCCAGCGGCTTCAGGAGGGGGGCAGTATTTT CASSLVPAASGGGQYF TRBV7-8 - - TRBJ2-3
TGTGCCAGCAGTGCCTTCGGACAGGGTGAGGGTCAGCCCCAGCATTTT CASSAFGQGEGQPQHF TRBV2 TRBD1 many TRBJ1-5
TGCGCCAGCAGGTTGGCTTCTGGGGCCAACGTCCTGACTTTC CASRLASGANVLTF TRBV10-2 - - TRBJ2-6
TGTGCCAGCAGCTTAGCATCCTACGGGGGGGCGCGTGGTGAAAAACTGTTTTTT CASSLASYGGARGEKLFF TRBV11-2 - few TRBJ1-4
TGTGCCAGCAAAGACGACAGGAGGTCCGGGGAGCTGTTTTTT CASKDDRRSGELFF TRBV2 - - TRBJ2-2
TGTGCCAGTAGTATCATGGGGGTTTCGCTGTTCTTC CASSIMGVSLFF TRBV19 - - TRBJ2-1
TGCGCCAGCAGCCCGGGACTAGCGGGAGGAAGCGAGCAGTACTTC CASSPGLAGGSEQYF TRBV5-1 TRBD2 - TRBJ2-7
TGTGCCAGCAGTCCGCGGACAGGCCAAGAGACCCAGTACTTC CASSPRTGQETQYF TRBV25-1 TRBD1 - TRBJ2-5
TGTGCCAGCAGTAGCCGGGACAGACAAGAGACCCAGTACTTC CASSSRDRQETQYF TRBV2 TRBD1 - TRBJ2-5